Described below is a single T cell receptor beta chain sequence and its context. Its target is unknown. These data come from a study of high-grade serous ovarian cancer treatment subgroups. General study results and limits: Higher neoantigen levels went with greater TCR clonal relatedness. Different patients shared almost no repertoire; same-patient tumors shared about 0.1 to 0.8. Without spatial data, bulk sequencing limits insight into HGSC tumor diversity.

Data came from immunoSEQ multiplex PCR; TCRdb stores just in-frame clones and leaves some out. The sample holds approximately 2,000 clones, roughly 70% seen once. The tumor samples were collected prior to definitive surgery or chemotherapy. The sample taken for sequencing was tumor tissue. The origin of this receptor is a human donor with high-grade serous ovarian cancer.

For the CDR3, the DNA is TGTGCCAGCAGCTTAGCGGTAGCGGGAGGGCCCGGGTTTGTTAATGAGCAGTTCTTC. It specifies CASSLAVAGGPGFVNEQFF. The chain recombines TRBV7-9 with TRBJ2-1; 11 bases are shared with TRBD2. This CDR3 is built from 19 residues. The germline V gene has CDR1 SEHNR and CDR2 FQNEAQ (reference sequence). The V and J ends lost 0 bases and 7 bases, in that order; junction bases with no gene match: 14. Together with reference TRBV7-9 and TRBJ2-1, the CDR3 gives the full variable domain: DTGVSQNPRHKITKRGQNVTFRCDPISEHNRLYWYRQTLGQGPEFLTYFQNEAQLEKSRLLSDRFSAERPKGSFSTLEIQRTEQGDSAMYLCASSLAVAGGPGFVNEQFFGPGTRLTVL.